This T cell receptor beta chain was documented in a study of T-cell memory formation after mild COVID-19. Whole-study findings and limits: Certain responding clones were present in pre-infection memory, suggesting participation of cross-reactive memory.

The sample holds a few counts of this clonotype. Its target is not known. In TCRdb, the 5' RACE reads were re-called with MiXCR into one record per CDR3 protein. The repertoire includes some 280,000 distinct CDR3 sequences, about 16% of them detected once, and approximately 25% sits in the top ten. Germline lookup yields CDR1 SGHTA and CDR2 FQGNSA. Trimming stripped 3 bases from V and 4 bases from J, with 13 bases between. The CDR3 has 15 amino acids. The chain joins TRBV7-2 to TRBJ1-5; a weak D match, TRBD1 (5 bases). Sequenced: PBMCs or a T cell subset sorted from them (not recorded which). The source is a man aged 18 to 29 who had mild COVID-19 (a few samples of this study predate the infection). Cell type and time point are not known. In DNA, the CDR3 is TGTGCCAGCAGCTTGAGCCGGGACTTTAATCAGCCCCAGCATTTT. Translation gives CASSLSRDFNQPQHF.